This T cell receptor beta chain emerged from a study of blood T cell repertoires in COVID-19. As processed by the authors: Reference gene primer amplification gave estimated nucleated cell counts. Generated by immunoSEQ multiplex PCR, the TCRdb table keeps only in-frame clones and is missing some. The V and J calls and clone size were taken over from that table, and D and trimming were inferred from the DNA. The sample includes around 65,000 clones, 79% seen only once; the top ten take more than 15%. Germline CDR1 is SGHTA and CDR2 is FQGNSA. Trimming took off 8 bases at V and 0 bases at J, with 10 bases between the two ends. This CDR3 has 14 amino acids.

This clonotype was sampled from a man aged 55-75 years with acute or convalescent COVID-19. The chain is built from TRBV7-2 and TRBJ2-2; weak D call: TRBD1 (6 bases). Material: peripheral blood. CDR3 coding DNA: TGTGCCAGCCGGGGACACGCGAACACCGGGGAGCTGTTTTTT. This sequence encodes CASRGHANTGELFF.